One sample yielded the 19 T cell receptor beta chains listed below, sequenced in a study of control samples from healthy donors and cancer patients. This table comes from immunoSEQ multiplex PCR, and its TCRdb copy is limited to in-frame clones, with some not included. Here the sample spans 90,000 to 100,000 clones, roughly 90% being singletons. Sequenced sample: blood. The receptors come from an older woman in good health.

CDR3 loop: CASSLRGVSEKLFF. CDR3 DNA sequence: TGTGCCAGTAGTCTGAGAGGGGTTTCTGAAAAACTGTTTTTT. The chain joins TRBV19 to TRBJ1-4; perhaps TRBD1 as D (5 bases). The length of the CDR3 is 14 residues. CDR1 and CDR2 (germline): LNHDA, SQIVND (reference sequence). Trimming took 5 bases from V and 7 from J, leaving 14 bases between them.

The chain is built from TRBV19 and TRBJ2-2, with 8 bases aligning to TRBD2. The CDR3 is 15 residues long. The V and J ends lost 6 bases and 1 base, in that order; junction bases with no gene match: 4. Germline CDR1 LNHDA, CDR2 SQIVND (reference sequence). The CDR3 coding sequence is TGTGCCAGTAGAAAACTAGCGGAGAACACCGGGGAGCTGTTTTTT. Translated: CASRKLAENTGELFF.

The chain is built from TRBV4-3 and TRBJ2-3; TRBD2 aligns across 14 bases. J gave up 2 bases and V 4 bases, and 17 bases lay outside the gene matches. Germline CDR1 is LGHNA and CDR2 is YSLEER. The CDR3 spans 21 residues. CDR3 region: CASSPRPQTSGRAEVTDTQYF. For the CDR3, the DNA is TGCGCCAGCAGCCCCCGACCCCAGACTAGCGGGAGGGCCGAGGTCACAGATACGCAGTATTTT.

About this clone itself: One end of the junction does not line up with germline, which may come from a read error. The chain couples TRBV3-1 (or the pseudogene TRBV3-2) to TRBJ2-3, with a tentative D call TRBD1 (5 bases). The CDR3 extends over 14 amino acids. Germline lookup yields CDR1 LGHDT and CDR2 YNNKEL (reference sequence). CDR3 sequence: CASSQDLVGLPRDF. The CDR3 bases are TGTGCCAGCAGCCAAGATTTGGTCGGCCTCCCCAGGGATTTT.

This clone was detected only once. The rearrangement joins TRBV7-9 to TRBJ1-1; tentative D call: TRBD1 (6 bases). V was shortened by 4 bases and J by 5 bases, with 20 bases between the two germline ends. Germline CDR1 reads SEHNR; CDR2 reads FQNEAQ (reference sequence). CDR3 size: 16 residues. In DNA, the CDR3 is TGTGCCAGCAGCTCCCGGCGTGGGGGGCGCGGGACTGAAGCTTTCTTT. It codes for CASSSRRGGRGTEAFF.

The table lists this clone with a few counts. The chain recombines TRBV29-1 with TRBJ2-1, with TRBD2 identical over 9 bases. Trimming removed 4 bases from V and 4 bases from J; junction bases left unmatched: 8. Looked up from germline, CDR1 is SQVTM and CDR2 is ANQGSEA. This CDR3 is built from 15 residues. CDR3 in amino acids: CSVGSAGGSYNEQFF. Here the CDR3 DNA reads TGCAGCGTTGGGTCAGCGGGGGGATCTTACAATGAGCAGTTCTTC.

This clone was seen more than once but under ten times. The CDR3 DNA reads TGTGCCAGCAGCTTAAGAGGGCATCGCAATCAGCCCCAGCATTTT. It yields the protein CASSLRGHRNQPQHF. The rearrangement links TRBV7-2 to TRBJ1-5; D not certain. Between the trimmed V and J ends, which lost 2 bases and 2 bases, there was a span of 10 bases. The length of the CDR3 is 15 residues. Per the germline V gene, CDR1 is SGHTA and CDR2 is FQGNSA.

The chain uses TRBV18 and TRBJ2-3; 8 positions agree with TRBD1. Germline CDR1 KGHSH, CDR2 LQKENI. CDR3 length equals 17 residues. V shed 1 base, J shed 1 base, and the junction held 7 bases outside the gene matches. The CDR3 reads CASSPRPGGAGTDTQYF. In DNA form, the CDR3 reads TGTGCCAGCTCACCACGACCAGGGGGCGCGGGCACAGATACGCAGTATTTT.

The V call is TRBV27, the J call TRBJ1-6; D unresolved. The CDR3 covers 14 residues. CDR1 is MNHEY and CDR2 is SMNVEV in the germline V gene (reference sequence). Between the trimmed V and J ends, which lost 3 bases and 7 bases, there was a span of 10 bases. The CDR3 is CASSLGQQNSPLHF. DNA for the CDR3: TGTGCCAGCAGTTTGGGTCAGCAGAATTCACCCCTCCACTTT.

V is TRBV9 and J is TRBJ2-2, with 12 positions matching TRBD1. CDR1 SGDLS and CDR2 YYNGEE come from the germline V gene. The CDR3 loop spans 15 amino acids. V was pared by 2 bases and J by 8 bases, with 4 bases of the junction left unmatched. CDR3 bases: TGTGCCAGCAGCGTCCGGGACAGGGGGCGAGGGGAGCTGTTTTTT. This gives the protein CASSVRDRGRGELFF.

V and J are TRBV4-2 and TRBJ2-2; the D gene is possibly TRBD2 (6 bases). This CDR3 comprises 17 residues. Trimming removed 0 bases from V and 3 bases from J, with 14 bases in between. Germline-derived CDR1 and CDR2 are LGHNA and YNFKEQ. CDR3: CASSQDWASADTGELFF. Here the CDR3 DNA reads TGTGCCAGCAGCCAAGATTGGGCTAGCGCGGACACCGGGGAGCTGTTTTTT.

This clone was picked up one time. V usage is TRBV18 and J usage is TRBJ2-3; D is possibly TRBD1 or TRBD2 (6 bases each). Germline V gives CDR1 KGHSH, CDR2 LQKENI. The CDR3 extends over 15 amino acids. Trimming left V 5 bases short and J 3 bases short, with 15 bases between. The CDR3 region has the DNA TGTGCCAGCTCAGGGGGGCTAACCGGAACAGATACGCAGTATTTT. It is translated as CASSGGLTGTDTQYF. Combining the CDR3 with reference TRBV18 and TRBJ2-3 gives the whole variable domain NAGVMQNPRHLVRRRGQEARLRCSPMKGHSHVYWYRQLPEEGLKFMVYLQKENIIDESGMPKERFSAEFPKEGPSILRIQQVVRGDSAAYFCASSGGLTGTDTQYFGPGTRLTVL.

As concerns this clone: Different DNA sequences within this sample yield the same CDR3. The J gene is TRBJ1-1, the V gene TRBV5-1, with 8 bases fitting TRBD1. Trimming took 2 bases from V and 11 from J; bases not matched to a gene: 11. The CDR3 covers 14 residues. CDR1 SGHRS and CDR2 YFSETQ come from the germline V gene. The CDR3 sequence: CASSFIGTGGEAFF. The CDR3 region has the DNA TGCGCCAGCAGCTTTATCGGGACAGGAGGAGAGGCTTTCTTT.

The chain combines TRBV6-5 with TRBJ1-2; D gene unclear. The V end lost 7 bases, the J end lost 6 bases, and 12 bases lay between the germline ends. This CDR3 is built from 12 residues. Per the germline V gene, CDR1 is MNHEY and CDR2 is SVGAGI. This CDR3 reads CASKSEDHGYTF. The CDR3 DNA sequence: TGTGCCAGCAAATCCGAGGACCATGGCTACACCTTC.

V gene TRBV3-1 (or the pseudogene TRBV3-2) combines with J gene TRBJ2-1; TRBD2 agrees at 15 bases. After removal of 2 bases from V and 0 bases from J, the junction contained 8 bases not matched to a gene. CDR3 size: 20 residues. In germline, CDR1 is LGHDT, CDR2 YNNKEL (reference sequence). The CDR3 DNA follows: TGTGCCAGCAGCCAATATGGGACTAGCGGGAGGTCGAGCTCCTACAATGAGCAGTTCTTC. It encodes CASSQYGTSGRSSSYNEQFF.

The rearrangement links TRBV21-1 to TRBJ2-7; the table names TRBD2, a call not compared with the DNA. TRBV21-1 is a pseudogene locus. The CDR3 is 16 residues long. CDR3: CASSKVGGGPGDEQYF. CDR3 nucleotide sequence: TGTGCCAGCAGCAAAGTCGGGGGGGGACCAGGGGACGAGCAGTACTTC.

The CDR3 sequence: CASSPEIGGYTF. CDR3 nucleotide sequence: TGTGCCAGCAGCCCTGAGATTGGGGGCTACACCTTC. The chain couples TRBV7-2 to TRBJ1-2; D not certain. Deletions cut 5 bases from V and 8 bases from J, with 12 bases between. Germline CDR1 and CDR2: SGHTA and FQGNSA. The CDR3 runs to 12 residues.

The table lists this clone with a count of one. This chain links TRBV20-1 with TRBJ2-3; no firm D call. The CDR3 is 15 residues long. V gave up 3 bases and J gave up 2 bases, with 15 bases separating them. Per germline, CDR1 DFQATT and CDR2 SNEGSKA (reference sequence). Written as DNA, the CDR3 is TGCAGTGCTAGTCGCCGTCGGAGCCCCACAGATACGCAGTATTTT. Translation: CSASRRRSPTDTQYF.

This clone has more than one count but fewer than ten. In DNA, the CDR3 is TGTGCCACCAGCAGAGATAGTTTCGGGGTGAATGAGCAGTTCTTC. It yields the protein CATSRDSFGVNEQFF. The J gene is TRBJ2-1, the V gene TRBV15; tentatively, D is TRBD2 (5 bases). Germline V gene data show CDR1 as LNHNV and CDR2 as YYDKDF (reference sequence). The V end lost 0 bases, the J end lost 7 bases, and 13 bases lay between the germline ends. The CDR3 has 15 residues.